Listed here are 28 T cell receptor beta chains from one sample, sequenced in a study of blood T cell repertoires in COVID-19. Assay: immunoSEQ multiplex PCR; the TCRdb copy retains only in-frame clones and omits some. Of hundreds of thousands of clones detected, around 89% appear once; the ten largest clones hold 4% to 5.5%. Sequencing was performed on peripheral blood. The receptors shown here come from a woman in her thirties with acute or convalescent COVID-19.

V and J are TRBV19 and TRBJ2-3; 8 bases agree with TRBD1. The junction had 6 bases not matched to a gene; V was cut back by 7 bases and J by 6 bases. The CDR3 extends over 13 amino acids. Germline V gene data show CDR1 as LNHDA and CDR2 as SQIVND (reference sequence). CDR3: CASNGQGRDTQYF. CDR3 DNA: TGTGCCAGTAACGGACAGGGTCGGGATACGCAGTATTTT.

Only one count was recorded for this clone. The V gene is TRBV9, the J gene TRBJ2-1; no reliable D call. Deletions cut 0 bases from V and 8 bases from J, with 15 bases between. CDR3 length: 15 amino acids. Germline CDR1 and CDR2: SGDLS and YYNGEE. CDR3 sequence: CASSVATVSNHEQFF. The DNA for the CDR3 is TGTGCCAGCAGCGTAGCTACAGTATCGAACCATGAGCAGTTCTTC.

The chain joins TRBV5-3 to TRBJ1-6, with TRBD1 as a possible D gene (6 bases). TRBV5-3 is annotated as an ORF whose role is uncertain. Trimming removed 4 bases at V and 9 bases at J, with 14 bases between. This CDR3 has 14 residues. In DNA form, the CDR3 reads TGTGCCAGAAGCGGAGCAGGGGTAGGTTCACCCCTCCACTTT. Amino acids: CARSGAGVGSPLHF.

This clone showed up just a few times. This sequence joins TRBV4-1 and TRBJ1-3, with TRBD1 identical over 8 bases. The CDR3 consists of 16 residues. In germline, CDR1 is MGHRA, CDR2 YSYEKL. After removal of 1 base from V and 0 bases from J, the junction contained 2 bases not matched to a gene. CDR3 DNA: TGCGCCAGCAGCCAAGGTGGGACAGGCTCTGGAAACACCATATATTTT. Protein: CASSQGGTGSGNTIYF.

For this clone: This sample includes further DNA sequences coding for the same CDR3. The chain is built from TRBV28 and TRBJ2-3; D not certain. The V gene's germline CDR1 is MDHEN and CDR2 SYDVKM. V was cut by 9 bases and J by 0 bases, with 4 bases left in between. The CDR3 length is 11 residues. The CDR3 region has the DNA TGTGCCAGTTCGAGCACAGATACGCAGTATTTT. Its translation: CASSSTDTQYF. The whole variable domain, remainder taken from reference TRBV28 and TRBJ2-3, is DVKVTQSSRYLVKRTGEKVFLECVQDMDHENMFWYRQDPGLGLRLIYFSYDVKMKEKGDIPEGYSVSREKKERFSLILESASTNQTSMYLCASSSTDTQYFGPGTRLTVL.

The chain uses TRBV2 and TRBJ2-7; D may be TRBD2 (5 bases). V lost 6 bases and J lost 4, with 19 bases in between. There are 15 residues in the CDR3. Per germline, CDR1 SNHLY and CDR2 FYNNEI. The CDR3 nucleotides read TGTGCCAGCAGCCCCCCGTCGGGGTTTAGTTACGAGCAGTACTTC. This codes for CASSPPSGFSYEQYF. Based on the CDR3 plus reference TRBV2 and TRBJ2-7, the full variable domain is EPEVTQTPSHQVTQMGQEVILRCVPISNHLYFYWYRQILGQKVEFLVSFYNNEISEKSEIFDDQFSVERPDGSNFTLKIRSTKLEDSAMYFCASSPPSGFSYEQYFGPGTRLTVT.

DNA of the CDR3: TGCGCCAGCAGCCAAACGGACAGGGATAACTATGGCTACACCTTC. The encoded protein is CASSQTDRDNYGYTF. V usage is TRBV4-1 and J usage is TRBJ1-2, with 8 positions matching TRBD1. Germline CDR1 reads MGHRA; CDR2 reads YSYEKL. The V segment lost 2 bases and the J segment 1 base; nucleotides outside the gene matches: 3. CDR3 length: 15 residues.

The chain joins TRBV10-3 to TRBJ2-5; a weak D match, TRBD2 (6 bases). Trimming removed 10 bases at V and 3 bases at J, with 9 bases between. The CDR3 length is 11 residues. The germline CDR1 and CDR2 sequences are ENHRY and SYGVKD. For the CDR3, the DNA is TGTGCCACCCGGAGGGAAGAGACCCAGTACTTC. This translates into CATRREETQYF.

This clone occurred a few times. V gene TRBV30 combines with J gene TRBJ2-7, with 7 bases matching TRBD1. This CDR3 is 13 amino acids long. V lost 8 bases, J lost 2 bases, and 9 bases stayed unmatched. The germline V gene has CDR1 GTSNPN and CDR2 SVGIG (reference sequence). This CDR3 is CAGQQGPAYEQYF. CDR3 coding DNA: TGTGCCGGACAACAGGGGCCGGCCTACGAGCAGTACTTC.

V is TRBV2 and J is TRBJ1-1; 8 bases are a match to TRBD1. Germline-derived CDR1 and CDR2 are SNHLY and FYNNEI. The CDR3 length is 15 residues. J gave up 2 bases and V 2 bases, and 4 bases lay outside the gene matches. CDR3 protein: CASSERGQDNTEAFF. As DNA, the CDR3 is TGTGCCAGCAGTGAACGGGGACAGGATAACACTGAAGCTTTCTTT.

This chain joins TRBV15 and TRBJ2-5, with 9 bases lining up with TRBD1. The germline CDR1 and CDR2 sequences are LNHNV and YYDKDF (reference sequence). V shed 1 base and J 5 bases; nucleotides not matched to a gene: 8. The CDR3 extends over 16 amino acids. CDR3: CATSRAGQGKRETQYF. Here the CDR3 DNA reads TGTGCCACCAGCAGAGCGGGACAGGGTAAAAGGGAGACCCAGTACTTC.

This chain links TRBV7-2 with TRBJ1-5, with D unclear. Trimming shortened V by 2 bases and J by 0 bases, and 8 bases separated the two germline ends. The CDR3 contains 15 residues. Germline-derived CDR1 and CDR2 are SGHTA and FQGNSA. The CDR3 is CASSLKQYSNQPQHF. The CDR3 DNA reads as TGTGCCAGCAGCTTAAAACAGTATAGCAATCAGCCCCAGCATTTT.

The CDR3 sequence: CASREWSGANVLTF. DNA of the CDR3: TGCGCCAGCAGGGAGTGGTCTGGGGCCAACGTCCTGACTTTC. The chain joins TRBV5-1 to TRBJ2-6, with D unclear. CDR3 length: 14 residues. V was pared by 5 bases and J by 1 base, with 7 bases between. Germline-derived CDR1 and CDR2 are SGHRS and YFSETQ.

This clone showed up just once. The genes are TRBV12-5 and TRBJ1-2; TRBD1 aligns across 7 bases. The germline V gene has CDR1 LGHNT and CDR2 FRNRAP. This CDR3 has 14 residues. V was clipped by 1 base and J by 5 bases; unmatched bases: 4. CDR3 sequence: CASGLAGGNYGYTF. The CDR3 DNA reads as TGTGCTAGTGGTTTGGCAGGGGGTAATTATGGCTACACCTTC.

V usage is TRBV12-3 or TRBV12-4 and J usage is TRBJ2-7; D is unresolved. Trimming left V 1 base short and J 4 bases short, with 8 bases between. The CDR3 spans 13 residues. In DNA, the CDR3 is TGTGCCAGCAGTTTAGGGGCAGAGTACGAGCAGTACTTC. It yields the protein CASSLGAEYEQYF.

This clone was counted a few times. The chain joins TRBV11-3 to TRBJ2-2; D not certain. CDR3 size: 13 residues. V lost 4 bases and J 7 bases, leaving 10 bases between the germline ends. Germline V CDR1 and CDR2: SGHNT, YENEEA. The CDR3 bases are TGTGCCAGCAGCTCCCCGCGAGTCGGGGAGCTGTTTTTT. Protein product: CASSSPRVGELFF.

This chain connects TRBV3-1 (or the pseudogene TRBV3-2) to TRBJ2-1, with 11 bases matching TRBD2. The V and J ends lost 1 base and 5 bases, in that order; junction bases with no gene match: 7. The CDR3 loop spans 17 amino acids. CDR1 LGHDT and CDR2 YNNKEL come from the germline V gene (reference sequence). The CDR3 spells CASSQVVAGGINNEQFF. CDR3 coding DNA: TGTGCCAGCAGCCAAGTGGTAGCGGGGGGGATTAACAATGAGCAGTTCTTC.

In its sample, this clone was seen once. The genes are TRBV29-1 and TRBJ1-6; the D gene is possibly TRBD1 (5 bases). There are 14 residues in the CDR3. Germline loops: CDR1 SQVTM, CDR2 ANQGSEA. The V end was cut by 5 bases, the J end by 8 bases, with 16 bases between. The CDR3 is CSVRNGEGHSPLHF. CDR3 nucleotide sequence: TGCAGCGTTCGCAACGGGGAGGGGCATTCACCCCTCCACTTT.

The V gene is TRBV27, the J gene TRBJ2-1; D uncertain. With 6 bases removed from V and 10 bases from J, the gap between germline ends came to 10 bases. The CDR3 has 11 residues. Germline V gives CDR1 MNHEY, CDR2 SMNVEV (reference sequence). The CDR3 nucleotides are TGTGCCAGCAGCGCCCCCGGGGAGCAGTTCTTC. This codes for CASSAPGEQFF.

This clone appeared a few times. One end of the junction varies from germline; a read error may be responsible. V and J are TRBV5-5 and TRBJ2-5, with D possibly being TRBD2 (5 bases). The CDR3 runs 14 residues. Germline loops: CDR1 SGHKS, CDR2 YYEKEE (reference sequence). The CDR3 DNA is TGTGCCAGCAGTCTTCGACTAAACCAAGCGACCCAGTACTTC. Translation gives CASSLRLNQATQYF.

This sequence joins TRBV28 and TRBJ1-2; D remains unclear. Germline V gene lookup returns CDR1 MDHEN and CDR2 SYDVKM. The V and J ends lost 1 base and 8 bases respectively, with 11 bases between them. The CDR3 loop spans 13 amino acids. CDR3 amino acids: CASSLFRESGYTF. Written as DNA, the CDR3 is TGTGCCAGCAGTTTATTTCGAGAGTCCGGCTACACCTTC.

The chain recombines TRBV24-1 with TRBJ1-2, with unresolved D. This CDR3 is 16 amino acids long. Germline CDR1 reads KGHDR; CDR2 reads SFDVKD. The V and J ends lost 4 bases and 1 base respectively, with 15 bases between them. CDR3 sequence reads: CATSDNTVRFNYGYTF. In DNA form, the CDR3 reads TGTGCCACCAGTGACAACACAGTCCGCTTTAACTATGGCTACACCTTC.

The chain carries TRBV10-2 and TRBJ2-1, with 9 positions matching TRBD1. The CDR3 is 16 residues long. Trimming at V came to 2 bases and at J to 5 bases, leaving 7 bases not matched to a gene. CDR1 is WSHSY and CDR2 is SAAADI in the germline V gene. CDR3 DNA: TGCGCCAGCAGTGAGGTGGGGCGGACAGGGGACAATGAGCAGTTCTTC. Translating it yields CASSEVGRTGDNEQFF.

This chain links TRBV27 with TRBJ1-5; D is unclear. The CDR3 loop spans 15 amino acids. Trimming shortened V by 5 bases and J by 0 bases, and 11 bases separated the two germline ends. CDR1 is MNHEY, CDR2 SMNVEV, per germline (reference sequence). The chain's CDR3 is CASSSARYSNQPQHF. The CDR3 nucleotides are TGTGCCAGCAGTAGCGCCAGATATAGCAATCAGCCCCAGCATTTT.

V gene TRBV7-3 combines with J gene TRBJ2-7; possible D gene TRBD2, 6 bases. From germline, CDR1 is SGHTA and CDR2 FQGTGA. V lost 2 bases, J lost 5 bases, and 13 bases lay in between. The CDR3 is made up of 14 amino acids. The CDR3 DNA is TGTGCCAGCAGCTTATTAGATAGCGGCCACGAGCAGTACTTC. Encoded protein: CASSLLDSGHEQYF.

V gene TRBV5-1 combines with J gene TRBJ2-1; 12 positions agree with TRBD2. The CDR3 is 16 amino acids. Germline assignment: CDR1 SGHRS and CDR2 YFSETQ. V shed 3 bases, J shed 3 bases, and the junction held 4 bases outside the gene matches. CDR3 DNA: TGCGCCAGCAGCTCTAGCGGGGGGGCCGACTACAATGAGCAGTTCTTC. It yields the protein CASSSSGGADYNEQFF.

The chain employs TRBV7-2 and TRBJ1-1; TRBD1 aligns across 8 bases. The CDR3 spans 14 residues. With V trimmed by 2 bases and J by 5 bases, 4 bases remained unmatched. Germline assignment: CDR1 SGHTA and CDR2 FQGNSA. CDR3 nucleotide sequence: TGTGCCAGCAGCTTACGGACAGGGCGGACTGAAGCTTTCTTT. It is translated as CASSLRTGRTEAFF.

CDR3 nucleotide sequence: TGCGCCAGCAGCACCGGGACAGCGCAAGAGACCCAGTACTTC. Its translation is CASSTGTAQETQYF. The chain couples TRBV5-1 to TRBJ2-5, with 7 nucleotides matching TRBD1. This CDR3 is built from 14 residues. J gave up 2 bases and V 4 bases, and 5 bases lay outside the gene matches. The germline gives CDR1 SGHRS, CDR2 YFSETQ.